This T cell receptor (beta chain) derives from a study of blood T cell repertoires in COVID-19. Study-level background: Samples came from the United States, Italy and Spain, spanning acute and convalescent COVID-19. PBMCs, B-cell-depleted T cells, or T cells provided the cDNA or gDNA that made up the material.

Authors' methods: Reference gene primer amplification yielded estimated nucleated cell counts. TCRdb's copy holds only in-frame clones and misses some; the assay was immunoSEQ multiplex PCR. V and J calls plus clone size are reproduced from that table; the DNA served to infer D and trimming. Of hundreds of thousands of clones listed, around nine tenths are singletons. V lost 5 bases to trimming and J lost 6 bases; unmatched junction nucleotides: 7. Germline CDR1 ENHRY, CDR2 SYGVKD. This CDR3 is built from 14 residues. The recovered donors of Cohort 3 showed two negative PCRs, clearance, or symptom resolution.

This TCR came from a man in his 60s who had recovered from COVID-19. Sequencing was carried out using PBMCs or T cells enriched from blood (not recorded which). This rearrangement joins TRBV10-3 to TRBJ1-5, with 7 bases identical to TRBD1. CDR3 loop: CAISPKGAGQPQHF. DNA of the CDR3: TGTGCCATCAGTCCGAAGGGGGCCGGTCAGCCCCAGCATTTT.